Presented here are 9 T cell receptor beta chains from one specimen sequenced in a study of T cell changes during pregnancy in multiple sclerosis (dated by TCRdb to between 2019 and 2020). The method behind the library was the immunoSEQ multiplex PCR assay. Here the immuneACCESS table is served through TCRdb, limited to in-frame sequences with V and J called. Missing clones are a known gap in these copies; in checked studies unresolved V genes cover under half, and the rest lacks a known reason. This sample is represented by some 70,000 clones; about 89% of them were singletons. Of the sample, around 0.89% falls within the top ten clones. The source was peripheral blood, collected in the second trimester of pregnancy. The receptor set was obtained from a female donor with multiple sclerosis, enrolled in a pregnancy study.

The count of this clone is one. V and J are TRBV7-2 and TRBJ1-5; tentatively, D is TRBD1 (5 bases). The germline gives CDR1 SGHTA, CDR2 FQGNSA. V lost 5 bases, J lost 3 bases, and 14 bases lay in between. The CDR3 runs 15 residues. DNA for the CDR3: TGTGCCAGCAGCGTGTCCAGGGCCTCCAATCAGCCCCAGCATTTT. Protein sequence: CASSVSRASNQPQHF.

The rearrangement uses TRBV19 and TRBJ1-1; 9 positions agree with TRBD1. V shed 1 base, J shed 4 bases, and the junction held 4 bases outside the gene matches. The germline V gene encodes CDR1 LNHDA and CDR2 SQIVND (reference sequence). The CDR3 sequence is 15 residues long. The DNA for the CDR3 is TGTGCCAGTAGTATAGTGGCGACAGGGGGCACTGAAGCTTTCTTT. Its protein product is CASSIVATGGTEAFF.

This clone was detected only once. The J gene is TRBJ2-7, the V gene TRBV9, with 7 bases fitting TRBD1. The V gene's germline CDR1 is SGDLS and CDR2 YYNGEE. The CDR3 is 13 amino acids. After removal of 3 bases from V and 1 base from J, the junction contained 1 base not matched to a gene. CDR3 amino acids: CASSGDSSYEQYF. The CDR3 region has the DNA TGTGCCAGCAGCGGGGACAGTTCCTACGAGCAGTACTTC.

This clone came up once. This chain links TRBV7-2 with TRBJ1-4, with 7 bases that match TRBD1. From germline, CDR1 is SGHTA and CDR2 FQGNSA. After removal of 4 bases from V and 8 bases from J, the junction contained 16 bases not matched to a gene. This CDR3 contains 17 residues. In nucleotides, the CDR3 is TGTGCCAGCAGCTCTTTGGGGATTGGAGGGGGCCTAGAAAAACTGTTTTTT. Translation gives CASSSLGIGGGLEKLFF.

This clone was counted once. The chain has TRBV4-1 and TRBJ1-2, with TRBD1 identical over 8 bases. CDR1 is MGHRA and CDR2 is YSYEKL in the germline V gene. With V trimmed by 5 bases and J by 4 bases, 9 bases remained unmatched. The CDR3 sequence is 15 residues long. The CDR3 region has the DNA TGCGCCAGCAGCTCCGAGTCGACAGGGGTCTATGGCTACACCTTC. As protein: CASSSESTGVYGYTF.

The chain recombines TRBV7-8 with TRBJ2-2, with 8 bases that match TRBD2. The CDR3 runs to 16 residues. The trim removed 2 bases at V and 4 bases at J, leaving 6 bases unmatched. Germline V CDR1 and CDR2: SGHVS, FQNEAQ. The CDR3 loop is CASSLPLAAGTGELFF. CDR3 nucleotide sequence: TGTGCCAGCAGCTTACCACTAGCGGCGGGCACCGGGGAGCTGTTTTTT.

This chain uses TRBV7-3 with TRBJ2-2; TRBD1 matches at 8 bases. The CDR3 is 18 amino acids. J was trimmed by 6 bases and V by 2 bases; bases with no gene match: 14. CDR1 is SGHTA, CDR2 FQGTGA, per germline. CDR3: CASSLWGQAPRDAGELFF. The CDR3 DNA reads as TGTGCCAGCAGCTTATGGGGACAGGCCCCCCGAGACGCCGGGGAGCTGTTTTTT.

This chain uses TRBV5-1 with TRBJ2-3; 10 nucleotides align to TRBD2. After removal of 3 bases from V and 2 bases from J, the junction contained 3 bases not matched to a gene. The CDR3 runs to 15 residues. Germline V gene data show CDR1 as SGHRS and CDR2 as YFSETQ. CDR3 DNA sequence: TGCGCCAGCAGCTCAGCGGGGGGGGACACAGATACGCAGTATTTT. Translation gives CASSSAGGDTDTQYF.

The rearrangement links TRBV5-6 to TRBJ1-1; D gene uncertain. CDR3 length equals 13 residues. Germline CDR1 reads SGHDT; CDR2 reads YYEEEE. The V end was cut by 5 bases, the J end by 4 bases, with 12 bases between. The CDR3 loop reads CASRVGGLTEAFF. Written as DNA, the CDR3 is TGTGCCAGCAGGGTTGGAGGGCTCACTGAAGCTTTCTTT.